This T cell receptor (beta chain) was sequenced in a study of blood T cell repertoires in COVID-19. Looking at the study overall: Sample material is recorded as cDNA or gDNA derived from T cells, B-cell-depleted T cells, or PBMCs.

Authors' analysis steps: Reference gene primer amplification gave nucleated cell count estimates. The assay was immunoSEQ multiplex PCR, and TCRdb's table has in-frame clones only and misses some. V, J and clone size derive from that table, while D and trimming were established from the DNA sequence. The sample contains 300,000 to 400,000 clones, 80% to 90% of which appear only once. The V end was cut by 1 base, the J end by 5 bases, with 8 bases between. The CDR3 sequence is 13 residues long. The rearrangement uses TRBV12-3 or TRBV12-4 and TRBJ1-2; D not certain. This clonotype was obtained from a woman in her forties or fifties who had recovered from COVID-19. Material: peripheral blood. DNA of the CDR3: TGTGCCAGCAGTTTAGACGACTATTATGGCTACACCTTC. It encodes CASSLDDYYGYTF.